Below, 5 T cell receptor beta chains from the same sample are listed, as sequenced in a study of cytomegalovirus exposure and HLA in healthy donors. Researchers ran the PCR with 60 Vbeta and 13 Jbeta primers. Assay: immunoSEQ multiplex PCR; the TCRdb copy retains only in-frame clones and omits some. Among roughly 190,000 clones listed, about four fifths were seen once. Source material: PBMCs. These receptor sequences come from a woman aged 18-35 years in good health and CMV-seronegative.

This chain joins TRBV10-2 and TRBJ2-3, with 7 positions matching TRBD2. Germline CDR1 is WSHSY and CDR2 is SAAADI. With 6 bases clipped from V and 4 bases from J, the junction kept 13 bases outside the gene matches. This CDR3 is 16 amino acids long. The CDR3 is CASREKLARGPDTQYF. CDR3 DNA sequence: TGCGCCAGCAGAGAAAAACTAGCGCGTGGGCCAGATACGCAGTATTTT.

This chain links TRBV30 with TRBJ1-3; D is unclear. With 0 bases removed from V and 4 bases from J, the gap between germline ends came to 10 bases. This CDR3 region has 14 residues. Per the germline V gene, CDR1 is GTSNPN and CDR2 is SVGIG (reference sequence). The CDR3 coding sequence is TGTGCCTGGAGTGTCGGGGTTCAAGGAAACACCATATATTTT. Its translation: CAWSVGVQGNTIYF.

The V call is TRBV7-8, the J call TRBJ1-2; 7 bases agree with TRBD1. The CDR3 runs to 13 residues. Germline CDR1 reads SGHVS; CDR2 reads FQNEAQ. The trim removed 4 bases at V and 5 bases at J, leaving 4 bases unmatched. In DNA form, the CDR3 reads TGTGCCAGCAGCTGGGACAGATATTATGGCTACACCTTC. The encoded protein is CASSWDRYYGYTF. The variable domain in full, with the rest retrieved from reference TRBV7-8 and TRBJ1-2, is GAGVSQSPRYKVAKRGQDVALRCDPISGHVSLFWYQQALGQGPEFLTYFQNEAQLDKSGLPSDRFFAERPEGSVSTLKIQRTQQEDSAVYLCASSWDRYYGYTFGSGTRLTVV.

The chain carries TRBV5-1 and TRBJ2-1; a weak D match, TRBD1 (6 bases). V gave up 4 bases and J gave up 4 bases, with 12 bases separating them. The CDR3 extends over 14 amino acids. In germline, CDR1 is SGHRS, CDR2 YFSETQ. The chain's CDR3 is CASSETGLYNEQFF. CDR3 bases: TGCGCCAGCAGCGAGACAGGCTTGTACAATGAGCAGTTCTTC.

This chain connects TRBV7-2 to TRBJ2-5; the D gene is possibly TRBD2 (8 bases). V lost 3 bases, J lost 7 bases, and 18 bases lay in between. Germline V gene sequence: CDR1 SGHTA, CDR2 FQGNSA. The CDR3 spans 15 residues. CDR3 in DNA: TGTGCCAGCAGCTTGGGACTAGGGGGCCTAGGGACCCAGTACTTC. This translates into CASSLGLGGLGTQYF.